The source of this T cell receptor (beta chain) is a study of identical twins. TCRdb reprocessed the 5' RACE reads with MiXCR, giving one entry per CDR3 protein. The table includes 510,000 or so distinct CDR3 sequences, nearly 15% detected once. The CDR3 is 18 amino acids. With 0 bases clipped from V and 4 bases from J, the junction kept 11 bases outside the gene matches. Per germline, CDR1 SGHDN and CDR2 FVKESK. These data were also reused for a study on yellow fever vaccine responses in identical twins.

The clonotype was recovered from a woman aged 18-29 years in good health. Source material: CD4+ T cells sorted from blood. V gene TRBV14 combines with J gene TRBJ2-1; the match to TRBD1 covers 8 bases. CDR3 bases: TGTGCCAGCAGCCAAGAGTGGGGGGACAGGCGAGAATACAATGAGCAGTTCTTC. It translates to CASSQEWGDRREYNEQFF.